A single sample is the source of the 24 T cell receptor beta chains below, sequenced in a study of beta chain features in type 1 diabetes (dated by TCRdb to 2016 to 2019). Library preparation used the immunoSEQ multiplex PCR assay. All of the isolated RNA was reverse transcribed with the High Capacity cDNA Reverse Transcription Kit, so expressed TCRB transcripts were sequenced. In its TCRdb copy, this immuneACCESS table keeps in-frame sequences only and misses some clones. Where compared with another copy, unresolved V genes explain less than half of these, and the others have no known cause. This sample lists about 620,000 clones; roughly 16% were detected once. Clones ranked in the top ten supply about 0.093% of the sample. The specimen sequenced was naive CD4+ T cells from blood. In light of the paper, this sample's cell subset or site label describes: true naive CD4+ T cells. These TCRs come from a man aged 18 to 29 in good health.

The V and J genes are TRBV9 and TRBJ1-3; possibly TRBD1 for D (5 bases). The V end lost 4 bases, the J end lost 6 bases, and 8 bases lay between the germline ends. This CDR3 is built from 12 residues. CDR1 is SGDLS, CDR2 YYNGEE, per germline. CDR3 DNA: TGTGCCAGCAGCAGGACATCAAACACCATATATTTT. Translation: CASSRTSNTIYF.

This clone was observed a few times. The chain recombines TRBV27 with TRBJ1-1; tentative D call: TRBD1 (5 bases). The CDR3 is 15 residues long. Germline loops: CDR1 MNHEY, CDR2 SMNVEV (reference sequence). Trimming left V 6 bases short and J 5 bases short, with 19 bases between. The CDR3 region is CASRVVGAWETEAFF. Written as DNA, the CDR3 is TGTGCCAGCAGGGTGGTAGGGGCCTGGGAGACTGAAGCTTTCTTT.

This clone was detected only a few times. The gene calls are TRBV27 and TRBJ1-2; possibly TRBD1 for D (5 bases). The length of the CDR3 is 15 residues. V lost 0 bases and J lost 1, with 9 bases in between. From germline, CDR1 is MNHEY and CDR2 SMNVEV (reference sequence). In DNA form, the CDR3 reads TGTGCCAGCAGTTTATCCCGGGGGGTTAACTATGGCTACACCTTC. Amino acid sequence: CASSLSRGVNYGYTF.

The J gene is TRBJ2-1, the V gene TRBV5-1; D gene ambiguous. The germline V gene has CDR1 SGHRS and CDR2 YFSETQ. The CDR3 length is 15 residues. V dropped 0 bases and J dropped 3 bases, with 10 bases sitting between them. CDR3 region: CASSLVASNYNEQFF. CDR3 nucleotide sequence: TGCGCCAGCAGCTTGGTAGCCTCCAACTACAATGAGCAGTTCTTC.

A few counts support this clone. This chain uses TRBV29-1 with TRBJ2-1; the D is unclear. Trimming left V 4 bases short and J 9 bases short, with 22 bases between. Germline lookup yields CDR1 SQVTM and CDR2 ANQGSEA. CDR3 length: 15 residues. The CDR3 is CSVALSGLPSSEQFF. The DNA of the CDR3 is TGCAGCGTTGCCCTATCCGGCTTGCCAAGTAGTGAGCAGTTCTTC.

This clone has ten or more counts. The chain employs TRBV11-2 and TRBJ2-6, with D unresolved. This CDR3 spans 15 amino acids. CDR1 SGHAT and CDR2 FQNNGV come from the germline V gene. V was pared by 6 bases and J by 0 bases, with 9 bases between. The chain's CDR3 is CASRGIRSGANVLTF. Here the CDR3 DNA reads TGTGCCAGCAGAGGTATTCGCTCTGGGGCCAACGTCCTGACTTTC.

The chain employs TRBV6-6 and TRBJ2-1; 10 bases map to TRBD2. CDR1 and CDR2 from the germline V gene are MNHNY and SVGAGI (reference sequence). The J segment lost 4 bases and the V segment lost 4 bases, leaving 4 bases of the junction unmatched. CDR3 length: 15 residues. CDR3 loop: CASSSLAGAYNEQFF. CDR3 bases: TGTGCCAGCAGTTCCCTAGCGGGAGCTTACAATGAGCAGTTCTTC.

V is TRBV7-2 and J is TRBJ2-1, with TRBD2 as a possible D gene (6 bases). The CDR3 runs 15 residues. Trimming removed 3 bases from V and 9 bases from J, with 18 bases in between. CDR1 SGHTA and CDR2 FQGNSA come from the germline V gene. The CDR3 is CASSFVTSPTSEQFF. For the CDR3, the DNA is TGTGCCAGCAGCTTTGTCACTAGCCCGACAAGTGAGCAGTTCTTC.

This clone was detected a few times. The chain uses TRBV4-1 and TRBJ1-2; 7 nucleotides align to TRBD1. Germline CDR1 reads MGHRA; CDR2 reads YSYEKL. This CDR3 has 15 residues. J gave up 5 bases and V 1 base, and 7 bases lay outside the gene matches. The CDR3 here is CASSQAGSQGYGYTF. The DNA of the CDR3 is TGCGCCAGCAGCCAAGCAGGGTCACAGGGGTATGGCTACACCTTC.

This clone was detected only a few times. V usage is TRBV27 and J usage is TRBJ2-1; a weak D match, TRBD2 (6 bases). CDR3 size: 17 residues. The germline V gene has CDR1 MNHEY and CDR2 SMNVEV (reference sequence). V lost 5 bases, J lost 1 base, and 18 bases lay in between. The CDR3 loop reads CASSPRLDPRSYNEQFF. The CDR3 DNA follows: TGTGCCAGCAGTCCCAGACTAGACCCTAGATCCTACAATGAGCAGTTCTTC.

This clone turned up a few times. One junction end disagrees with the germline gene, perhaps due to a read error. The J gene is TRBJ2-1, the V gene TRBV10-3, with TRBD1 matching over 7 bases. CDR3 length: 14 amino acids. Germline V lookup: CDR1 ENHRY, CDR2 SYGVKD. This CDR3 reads CASSYGPGQSNQFF. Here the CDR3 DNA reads TGTGCCAGCAGTTACGGCCCGGGACAGTCGAACCAGTTCTTC.

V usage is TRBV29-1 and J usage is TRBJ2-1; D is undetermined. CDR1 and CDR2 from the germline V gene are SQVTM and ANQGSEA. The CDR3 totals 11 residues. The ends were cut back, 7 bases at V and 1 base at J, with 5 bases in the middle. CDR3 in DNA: TGCAGCGCTACGTCCTACAATGAGCAGTTCTTC. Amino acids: CSATSYNEQFF.

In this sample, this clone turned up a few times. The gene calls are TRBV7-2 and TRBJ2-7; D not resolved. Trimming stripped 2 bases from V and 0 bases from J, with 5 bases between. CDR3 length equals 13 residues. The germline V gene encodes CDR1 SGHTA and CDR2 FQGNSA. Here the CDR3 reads CASSLQSSYEQYF. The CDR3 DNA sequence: TGTGCCAGCAGCTTACAGAGCTCCTACGAGCAGTACTTC.

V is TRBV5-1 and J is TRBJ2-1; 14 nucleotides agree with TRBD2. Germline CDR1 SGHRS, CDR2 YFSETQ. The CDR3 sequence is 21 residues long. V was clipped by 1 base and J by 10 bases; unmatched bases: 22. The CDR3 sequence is CASSLNKLGLAGGPLTGEQFF. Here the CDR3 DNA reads TGCGCCAGCAGCTTGAATAAGCTTGGACTAGCGGGAGGCCCCTTGACGGGAGAGCAGTTCTTC. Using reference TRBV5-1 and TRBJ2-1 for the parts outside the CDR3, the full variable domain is KAGVTQTPRYLIKTRGQQVTLSCSPISGHRSVSWYQQTPGQGLQFLFEYFSETQRNKGNFPGRFSGRQFSNSRSEMNVSTLELGDSALYLCASSLNKLGLAGGPLTGEQFFGPGTRLTVL.

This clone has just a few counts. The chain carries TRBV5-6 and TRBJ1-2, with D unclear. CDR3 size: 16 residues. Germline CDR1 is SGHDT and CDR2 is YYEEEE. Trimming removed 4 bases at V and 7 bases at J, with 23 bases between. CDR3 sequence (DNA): TGTGCCAGCAGCACCGGACGAGGTCTCCTCCTAAGTGGCTACACCTTC. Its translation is CASSTGRGLLLSGYTF.

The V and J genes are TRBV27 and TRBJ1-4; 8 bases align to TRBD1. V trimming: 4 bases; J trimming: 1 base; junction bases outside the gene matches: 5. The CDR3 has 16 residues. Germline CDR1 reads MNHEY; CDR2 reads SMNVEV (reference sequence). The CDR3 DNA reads TGTGCCAGCAGTTCCCGACAGGGGCTAACTAATGAAAAACTGTTTTTT. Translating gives CASSSRQGLTNEKLFF.

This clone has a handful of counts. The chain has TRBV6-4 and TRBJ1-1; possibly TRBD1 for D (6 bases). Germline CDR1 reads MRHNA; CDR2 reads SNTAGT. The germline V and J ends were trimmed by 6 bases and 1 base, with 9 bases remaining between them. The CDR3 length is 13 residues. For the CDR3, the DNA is TGTGCCAGCAGGCAACAGGGGAACACTGAAGCTTTCTTT. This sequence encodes CASRQQGNTEAFF.

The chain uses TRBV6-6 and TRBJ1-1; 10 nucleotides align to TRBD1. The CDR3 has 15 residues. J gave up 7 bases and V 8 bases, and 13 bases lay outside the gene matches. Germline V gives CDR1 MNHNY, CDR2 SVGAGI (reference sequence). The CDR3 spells CASRKDGQGGFEAFF. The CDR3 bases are TGTGCCAGCCGTAAAGATGGACAGGGGGGGTTTGAAGCTTTCTTT.

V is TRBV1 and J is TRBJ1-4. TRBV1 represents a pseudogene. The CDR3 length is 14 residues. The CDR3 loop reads CTSSQARCNEKLFF. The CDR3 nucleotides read TGCACCAGCAGCCAAGCACGGTGTAATGAAAAACTGTTTTTT.

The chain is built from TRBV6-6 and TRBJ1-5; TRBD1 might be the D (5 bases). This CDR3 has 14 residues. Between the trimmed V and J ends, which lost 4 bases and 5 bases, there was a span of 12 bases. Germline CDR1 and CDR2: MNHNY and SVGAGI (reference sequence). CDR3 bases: TGTGCCAGCAGTTCCGGGACTCTAGATCAGCCCCAGCATTTT. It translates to CASSSGTLDQPQHF.

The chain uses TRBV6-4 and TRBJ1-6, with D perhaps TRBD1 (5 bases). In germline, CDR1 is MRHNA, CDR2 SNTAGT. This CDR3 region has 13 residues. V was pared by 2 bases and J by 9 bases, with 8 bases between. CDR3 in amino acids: CASSDQGGSPLHF. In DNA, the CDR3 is TGTGCCAGCAGTGACCAGGGAGGTTCACCCCTCCACTTT.

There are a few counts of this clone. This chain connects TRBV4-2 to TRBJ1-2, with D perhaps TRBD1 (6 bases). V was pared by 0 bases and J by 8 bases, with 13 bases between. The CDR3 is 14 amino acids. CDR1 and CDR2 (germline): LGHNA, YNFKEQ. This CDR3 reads CASSQERLRGGYTF. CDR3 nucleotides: TGTGCCAGCAGCCAAGAACGTCTCAGGGGAGGCTACACCTTC.

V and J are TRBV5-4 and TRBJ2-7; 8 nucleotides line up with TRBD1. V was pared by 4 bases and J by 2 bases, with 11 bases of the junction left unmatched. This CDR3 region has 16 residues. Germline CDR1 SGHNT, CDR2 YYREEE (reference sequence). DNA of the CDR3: TGTGCCAGCAGCATGAAGAGACAGGGGCTTCCCTACGAGCAGTACTTC. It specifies CASSMKRQGLPYEQYF.

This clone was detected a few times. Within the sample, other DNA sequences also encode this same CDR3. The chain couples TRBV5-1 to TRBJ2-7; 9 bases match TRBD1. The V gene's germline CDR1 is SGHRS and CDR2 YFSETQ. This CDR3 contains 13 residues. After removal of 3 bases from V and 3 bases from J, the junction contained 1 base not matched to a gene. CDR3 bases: TGCGCCAGCAGCTGGGGACAGGGCTACGAGCAGTACTTC. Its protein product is CASSWGQGYEQYF. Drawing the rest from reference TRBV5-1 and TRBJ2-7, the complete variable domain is KAGVTQTPRYLIKTRGQQVTLSCSPISGHRSVSWYQQTPGQGLQFLFEYFSETQRNKGNFPGRFSGRQFSNSRSEMNVSTLELGDSALYLCASSWGQGYEQYFGPGTRLTVT.